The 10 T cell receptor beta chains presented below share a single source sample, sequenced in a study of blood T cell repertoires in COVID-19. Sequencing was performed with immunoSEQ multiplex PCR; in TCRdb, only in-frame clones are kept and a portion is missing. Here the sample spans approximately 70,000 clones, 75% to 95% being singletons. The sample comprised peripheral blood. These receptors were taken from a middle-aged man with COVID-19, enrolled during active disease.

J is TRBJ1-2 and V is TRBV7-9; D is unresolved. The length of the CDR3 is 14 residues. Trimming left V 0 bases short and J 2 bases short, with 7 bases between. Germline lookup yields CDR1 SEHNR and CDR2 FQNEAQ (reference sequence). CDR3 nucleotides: TGTGCCAGCAGCTTAGCGGGCGCGAACTATGGCTACACCTTC. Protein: CASSLAGANYGYTF. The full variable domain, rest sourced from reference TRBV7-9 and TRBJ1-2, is DTGVSQNPRHKITKRGQNVTFRCDPISEHNRLYWYRQTLGQGPEFLTYFQNEAQLEKSRLLSDRFSAERPKGSFSTLEIQRTEQGDSAMYLCASSLAGANYGYTFGSGTRLTVV.

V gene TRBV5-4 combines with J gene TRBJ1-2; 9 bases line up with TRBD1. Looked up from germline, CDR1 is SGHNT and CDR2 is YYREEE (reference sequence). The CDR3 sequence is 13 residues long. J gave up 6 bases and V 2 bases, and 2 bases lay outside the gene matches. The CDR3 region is CASSFNRGHGYTF. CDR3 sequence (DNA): TGTGCCAGCAGCTTTAACAGGGGGCATGGCTACACCTTC.

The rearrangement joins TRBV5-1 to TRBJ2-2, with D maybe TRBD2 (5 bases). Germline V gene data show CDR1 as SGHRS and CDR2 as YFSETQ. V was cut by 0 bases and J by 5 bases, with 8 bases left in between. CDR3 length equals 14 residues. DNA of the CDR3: TGCGCCAGCAGCTTGGCCGGGGAGACCGGGGAGCTGTTTTTT. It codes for CASSLAGETGELFF.

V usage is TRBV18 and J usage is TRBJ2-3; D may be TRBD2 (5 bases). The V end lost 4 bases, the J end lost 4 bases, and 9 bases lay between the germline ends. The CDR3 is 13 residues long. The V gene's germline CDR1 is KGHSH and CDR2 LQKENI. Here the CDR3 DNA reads TGTGCCAGCTCACGCTCCGGGGCAGATACGCAGTATTTT. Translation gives CASSRSGADTQYF.

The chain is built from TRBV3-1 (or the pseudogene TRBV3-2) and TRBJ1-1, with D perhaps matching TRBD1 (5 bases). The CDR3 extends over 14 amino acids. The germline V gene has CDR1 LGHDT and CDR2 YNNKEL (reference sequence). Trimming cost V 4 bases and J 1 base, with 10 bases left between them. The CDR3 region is CASSPTTGNTEAFF. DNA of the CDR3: TGTGCCAGCAGCCCTACCACAGGGAACACTGAAGCTTTCTTT.

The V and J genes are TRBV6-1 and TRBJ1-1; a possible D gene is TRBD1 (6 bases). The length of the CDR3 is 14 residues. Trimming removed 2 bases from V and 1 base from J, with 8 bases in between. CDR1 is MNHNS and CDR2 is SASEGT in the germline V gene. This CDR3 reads CASSEQGRNTEAFF. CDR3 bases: TGTGCCAGCAGTGAACAGGGGAGGAACACTGAAGCTTTCTTT.

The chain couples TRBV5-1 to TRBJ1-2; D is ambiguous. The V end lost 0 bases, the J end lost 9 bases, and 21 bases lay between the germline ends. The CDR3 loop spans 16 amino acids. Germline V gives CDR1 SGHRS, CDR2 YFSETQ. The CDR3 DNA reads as TGCGCCAGCAGCTTGGCTACGTCTGCGGCACCTGATCGCTACACCTTC. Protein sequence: CASSLATSAAPDRYTF.

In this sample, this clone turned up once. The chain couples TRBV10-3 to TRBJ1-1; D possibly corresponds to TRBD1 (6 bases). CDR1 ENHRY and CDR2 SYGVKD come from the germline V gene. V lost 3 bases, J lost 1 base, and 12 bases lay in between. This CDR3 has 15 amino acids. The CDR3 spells CAISEHRVGNTEAFF. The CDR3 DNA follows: TGTGCCATCAGTGAACACAGGGTAGGGAACACTGAAGCTTTCTTT.

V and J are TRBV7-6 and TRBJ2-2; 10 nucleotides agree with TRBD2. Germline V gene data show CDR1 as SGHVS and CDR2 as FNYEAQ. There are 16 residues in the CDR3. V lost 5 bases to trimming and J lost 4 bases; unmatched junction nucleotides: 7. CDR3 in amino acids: CASSPRAGGTTGELFF. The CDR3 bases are TGTGCCAGCAGCCCTCGAGCGGGGGGGACCACCGGGGAGCTGTTTTTT.

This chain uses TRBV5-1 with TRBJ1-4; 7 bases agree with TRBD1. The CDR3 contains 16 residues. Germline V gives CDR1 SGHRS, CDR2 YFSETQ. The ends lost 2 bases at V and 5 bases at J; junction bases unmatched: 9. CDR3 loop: CASSLGISGGNEKLFF. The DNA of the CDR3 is TGCGCCAGCAGCTTAGGAATCTCAGGGGGGAATGAAAAACTGTTTTTT. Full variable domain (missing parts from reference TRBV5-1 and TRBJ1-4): KAGVTQTPRYLIKTRGQQVTLSCSPISGHRSVSWYQQTPGQGLQFLFEYFSETQRNKGNFPGRFSGRQFSNSRSEMNVSTLELGDSALYLCASSLGISGGNEKLFFGSGTQLSVL.